This T cell receptor beta chain was captured in a study of Ad26.COV2.S vaccination and SARS-CoV-2 variants. At the level of the study: Once or twice, 56 days apart, Ad26.COV2.S was delivered intramuscularly.

Study-wide results and caveats: Breadth of non-spike TCRs did not differ between vaccinees and placebo recipients.

Measured with immunoSEQ multiplex PCR; TCRdb has only the in-frame clones, and not every one. This table holds some 410,000 clones, about nine tenths found once. The V gene lost 5 bases and the J gene lost 3 bases, with 13 bases spanning the gap. The CDR3 is 13 residues long. CDR1 and CDR2 (germline): GTSNPN, SVGIG (reference sequence). As concerns this clone: What it binds is not known.

Treatment reported: some 20 received Ad26.COV2.S at low or high dose, single or two shots; 5 received placebo; per-sample allocation not given. Each sample was drawn 63 days after the first injection (of vaccine or placebo). The receptor comes from a person between 18 and 65 years old who received the Ad26.COV2.S COVID-19 vaccine or a placebo. The sequences come from peripheral blood, collected in a trial of Ad26.COV2.S vaccine versus placebo. The rearrangement uses TRBV30 and TRBJ2-5, with D maybe TRBD2 (5 bases). Here the CDR3 reads CAWVRGKEETQYF. The CDR3 region has the DNA TGTGCCTGGGTACGGGGAAAGGAAGAGACCCAGTACTTC.